This T cell receptor (beta chain) was observed in a study of CD8 T cells in ankylosing spondylitis. This clonotype was recorded a few times. The CDR3 runs 16 residues. V dropped 4 bases and J dropped 2; count of bases not matched to a gene: 7. CDR1 and CDR2 (germline): SGHRS, YFSETQ. TCRdb passed the 5' RACE reads through MiXCR, listing each CDR3 protein once. The sample lists 150,000 to 200,000 distinct CDR3 sequences, 11% seen once, with about 27% in the top ten. The specimen was blood, either unsorted or a sorted T cell fraction (not recorded which). This chain connects TRBV5-1 to TRBJ2-3; TRBD1 matches 10 bases. The sequence was obtained from a male donor with ankylosing spondylitis or in good health (not recorded which). CDR3 in amino acids: CASSNAGTGDTDTQYF. The CDR3 DNA reads TGCGCCAGCAGCAACGCCGGGACAGGGGACACAGATACGCAGTATTTT. Drawing the rest from reference TRBV5-1 and TRBJ2-3, the complete variable domain is KAGVTQTPRYLIKTRGQQVTLSCSPISGHRSVSWYQQTPGQGLQFLFEYFSETQRNKGNFPGRFSGRQFSNSRSEMNVSTLELGDSALYLCASSNAGTGDTDTQYFGPGTRLTVL.